The T cell receptor beta chain described here comes from a study of T cell responses to AZD1222 COVID-19 vaccine. Findings and caveats of the study: Regions left unmutated in variants are reportedly the target of nearly half of spike-specific TCRs. Baseline serology detected seropositivity in only six or seven AZD1222 recipients. It should be noted that donors were predominantly white British and more often female, and clonal diversity was possibly underestimated. Repertoires were sampled only after the peak T cell response.

TCRdb's copy holds only in-frame clones and misses some; the assay was immunoSEQ multiplex PCR. The sample includes about 120,000 clones, approximately 91% of them seen just once. Germline CDR1 reads SNHLY; CDR2 reads FYNNEI. The length of the CDR3 is 14 residues. V was clipped by 7 bases and J by 8 bases, with 18 bases between them. This clone was detected a few times. Its antigen is not identified. The source material was peripheral blood, sampled on day 0 of AZD1222 vaccination. V usage is TRBV2 and J usage is TRBJ2-1; D might be TRBD1 (6 bases). The TCR was taken from an adult in good health. CDR3 bases: TGTGCCAGCAAGAAACAGGGAGTTATAGATGAGCAGTTCTTC. Translated: CASKKQGVIDEQFF.